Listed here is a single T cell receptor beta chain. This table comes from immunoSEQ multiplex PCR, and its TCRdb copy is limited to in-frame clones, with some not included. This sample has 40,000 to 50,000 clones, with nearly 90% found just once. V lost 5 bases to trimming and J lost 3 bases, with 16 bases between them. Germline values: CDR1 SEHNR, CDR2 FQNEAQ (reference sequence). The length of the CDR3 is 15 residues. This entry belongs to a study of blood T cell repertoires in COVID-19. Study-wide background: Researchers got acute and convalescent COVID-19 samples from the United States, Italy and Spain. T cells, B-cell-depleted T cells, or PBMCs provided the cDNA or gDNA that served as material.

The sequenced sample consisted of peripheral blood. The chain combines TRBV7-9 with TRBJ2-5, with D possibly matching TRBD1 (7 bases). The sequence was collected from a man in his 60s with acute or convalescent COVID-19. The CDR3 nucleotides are TGTGCCAGCAGCCCGCGGGACAGCAATAAAGAGACCCAGTACTTC. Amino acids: CASSPRDSNKETQYF.